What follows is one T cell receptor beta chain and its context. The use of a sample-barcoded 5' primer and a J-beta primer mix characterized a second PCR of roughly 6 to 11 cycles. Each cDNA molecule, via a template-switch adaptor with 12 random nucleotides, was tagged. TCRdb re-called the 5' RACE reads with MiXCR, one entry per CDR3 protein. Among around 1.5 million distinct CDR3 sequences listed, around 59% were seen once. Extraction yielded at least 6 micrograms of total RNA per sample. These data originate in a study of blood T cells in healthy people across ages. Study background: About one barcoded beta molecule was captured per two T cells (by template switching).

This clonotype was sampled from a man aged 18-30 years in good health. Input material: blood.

The CDR3 sequence: CASSEFRSQETQYF. The CDR3 DNA is TGCGCCAGCAGTGAGTTCAGATCACAAGAGACCCAGTACTTC. The chain recombines TRBV10-2 with TRBJ2-5; D call uncertain. The germline gives CDR1 WSHSY, CDR2 SAAADI. Trimming took off 1 base at V and 2 bases at J, with 8 bases between the two ends. The CDR3 sequence is 14 residues long.